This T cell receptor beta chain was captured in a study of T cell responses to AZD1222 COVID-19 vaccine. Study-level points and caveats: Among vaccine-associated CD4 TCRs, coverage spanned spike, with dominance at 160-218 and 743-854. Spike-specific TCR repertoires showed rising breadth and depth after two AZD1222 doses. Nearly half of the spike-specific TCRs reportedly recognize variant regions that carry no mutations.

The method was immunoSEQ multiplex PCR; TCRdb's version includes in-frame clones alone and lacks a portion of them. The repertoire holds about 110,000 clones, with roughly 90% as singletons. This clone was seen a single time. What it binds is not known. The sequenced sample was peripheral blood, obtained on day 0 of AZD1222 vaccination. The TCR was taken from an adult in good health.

CDR3 DNA sequence: TGTGCCAGCTCACCTAGCGCCAGCTCCTACAATGAGCAGTTCTTC. It yields the protein CASSPSASSYNEQFF. The chain employs TRBV18 and TRBJ2-1; TRBD2 might be the D (5 bases). Trimming shortened V by 3 bases and J by 0 bases, and 9 bases separated the two germline ends. Looked up from germline, CDR1 is KGHSH and CDR2 is LQKENI. The CDR3 sequence is 15 residues long.